This TCR beta chain was profiled in a study of control samples from healthy donors and cancer patients. Repertoires were generated with immunoSEQ multiplex PCR, while TCRdb's copy carries only in-frame clones and drops some. Here the sample spans roughly 100,000 clones, approximately 91% being singletons. Germline loops: CDR1 LNHNV, CDR2 YYDKDF (reference sequence). This CDR3 comprises 18 residues. Between the trimmed V and J ends, which lost 0 bases and 5 bases, there was a span of 19 bases. Sequencing was performed on blood. The chain links TRBV15 to TRBJ2-2; D is tentatively TRBD1 or TRBD2 (6 bases each). This clonotype was obtained from a woman aged 25 to 45 in good health. The CDR3 DNA is TGTGCCACCAGCAGAGATGGCCCTAAGAGGGGGGCAACCGGGGAGCTGTTTTTT. The encoded protein is CATSRDGPKRGATGELFF.